The 13 T cell receptor beta chains listed next were all sequenced from one sample in a study of a mutant IDH1 vaccine in newly diagnosed glioma. Method: immunoSEQ multiplex PCR; TCRdb's copy keeps in-frame clones and lacks some. The sample lists around 24,000 clones, 93% occurring once. Time point given: baseline, week 1 (first vaccination visit). Specified treatment: pre-vaccination baseline after standard-of-care therapy. Sequenced here: PBMCs, sampled from a glioma patient treated with radiotherapy, temozolomide or both. These receptors were obtained from a man in his forties or fifties with glioma.

This chain uses TRBV7-2 with TRBJ2-3; D ambiguous. V lost 5 bases and J lost 5, with 14 bases in between. This CDR3 has 14 residues. Germline CDR1 is SGHTA and CDR2 is FQGNSA. CDR3 amino acids: CASSPTNIGDTQYF. Written as DNA, the CDR3 is TGTGCCAGCAGCCCGACGAACATCGGAGATACGCAGTATTTT.

This sequence joins TRBV10-3 and TRBJ2-3, with D tentatively TRBD2 (6 bases). V was trimmed by 3 bases and J by 6 bases, leaving 13 bases between them. This CDR3 is 14 amino acids long. Germline CDR1 ENHRY, CDR2 SYGVKD. This CDR3 is CAISDTTSGDTQYF. The CDR3, as DNA: TGTGCCATCAGTGATACCACGAGCGGGGATACGCAGTATTTT.

By share of the sample, this clone is medium-sized (0.01 to 0.1%). The chain combines TRBV6-1 with TRBJ2-7; 8 bases are a match to TRBD2. Germline CDR1 MNHNS, CDR2 SASEGT. The CDR3 totals 14 residues. V gave up 4 bases and J gave up 1 base; unmatched junction bases: 3. CDR3 loop: CASSGRGASYEQYF. The CDR3 DNA reads TGTGCCAGCAGTGGGCGGGGGGCTTCCTACGAGCAGTACTTC.

The chain joins TRBV7-9 to TRBJ2-7; tentatively, D is TRBD2 (6 bases). The CDR3 runs 14 residues. V shed 4 bases and J shed 4 bases, with 14 bases lying between them. CDR1 and CDR2 from the germline V gene are SEHNR and FQNEAQ (reference sequence). The CDR3 DNA reads TGTGCCAGCAGCTGGGGGGACCGGGCGTACGAGCAGTACTTC. This sequence encodes CASSWGDRAYEQYF.

The V gene is TRBV27, the J gene TRBJ1-2; no clear D. Germline loops: CDR1 MNHEY, CDR2 SMNVEV (reference sequence). This CDR3 is built from 16 residues. The ends were cut back, 3 bases at V and 1 base at J, with 15 bases in the middle. The CDR3 loop is CASSFSSGEINYGYTF. In DNA, the CDR3 is TGTGCCAGCAGTTTCTCGTCTGGAGAGATTAACTATGGCTACACCTTC.

The genes are TRBV9 and TRBJ1-1; D call uncertain. Trimming pared 0 bases from V and 2 bases from J, leaving 17 bases between. Germline V gene lookup returns CDR1 SGDLS and CDR2 YYNGEE. The CDR3 is made up of 17 amino acids. For the CDR3, the DNA is TGTGCCAGCAGCGTAGGATTACATATAGTGGAAAACACTGAAGCTTTCTTT. Its protein product is CASSVGLHIVENTEAFF.

This clone was seen a single time. This sample also contains other DNA sequences that code for the same CDR3. The chain joins TRBV7-2 to TRBJ1-2; D gene uncertain. Trimming took off 2 bases at V and 7 bases at J, with 11 bases between the two ends. The germline gives CDR1 SGHTA, CDR2 FQGNSA. CDR3 length equals 13 residues. The CDR3 DNA reads as TGTGCCAGCAGCTTACGCGGGCTGGGTGGCTACACCTTC. Residues: CASSLRGLGGYTF.

The V and J genes are TRBV7-2 and TRBJ2-2; a weak D match, TRBD1 (5 bases). With 1 base removed from V and 6 bases from J, the gap between germline ends came to 6 bases. Germline-derived CDR1 and CDR2 are SGHTA and FQGNSA. The CDR3 spans 13 residues. The CDR3 region is CASSLVGPGELFF. CDR3 in DNA: TGTGCCAGCAGCTTAGTGGGGCCCGGGGAGCTGTTTTTT. Full variable domain (rest looked up from reference TRBV7-2 and TRBJ2-2): GAGVSQSPSNKVTEKGKDVELRCDPISGHTALYWYRQSLGQGLEFLIYFQGNSAPDKSGLPSDRFSAERTGGSVSTLTIQRTQQEDSAVYLCASSLVGPGELFFGEGSRLTVL.

This clone was seen a few times. This sequence joins TRBV5-1 and TRBJ2-3, with 7 bases lining up with TRBD1. The ends lost 7 bases at V and 3 bases at J; junction bases unmatched: 11. This CDR3 is built from 15 residues. Germline-derived CDR1 and CDR2 are SGHRS and YFSETQ. The CDR3 region is CASGRQGPETDTQYF. CDR3 nucleotides: TGCGCCAGCGGCCGACAGGGCCCGGAGACAGATACGCAGTATTTT.

The chain carries TRBV6-4 and TRBJ2-3; 9 nucleotides match TRBD1. The length of the CDR3 is 14 residues. Germline CDR1 MRHNA, CDR2 SNTAGT. Trimming at V came to 5 bases and at J to 5 bases, leaving 5 bases not matched to a gene. The CDR3 DNA sequence: TGTGCCAGCAGTCCGGGACAGGGAGGAGATACGCAGTATTTT. As protein: CASSPGQGGDTQYF.

In the case of this clone: Relative to the germline gene, one junction end is altered; a read error may explain this. The gene calls are TRBV19 and TRBJ2-7; perhaps D is TRBD1 or TRBD2 (5 bases each). This CDR3 has 14 amino acids. Per the germline V gene, CDR1 is LNHDA and CDR2 is SQIVND (reference sequence). In nucleotides, the CDR3 is TGTGCCAGTAGTTATCCGGGACCCTCCTCCGAGCAGTACTTC. Translated: CASSYPGPSSEQYF.

This chain links TRBV7-9 with TRBJ2-1, with D possibly being TRBD1 or TRBD2 (5 bases each). The germline CDR1 and CDR2 sequences are SEHNR and FQNEAQ (reference sequence). Trimming left V 4 bases short and J 4 bases short, with 11 bases between. The CDR3 consists of 14 residues. The CDR3 DNA follows: TGTGCCAGCAGCTCCCGGGACGGATACAATGAGCAGTTCTTC. Translation: CASSSRDGYNEQFF.

CDR3 protein: CASSFGLGRDTQYF. DNA of the CDR3: TGTGCCAGCAGCTTCGGACTAGGTCGGGATACGCAGTATTTT. The chain combines TRBV5-4 with TRBJ2-3, with 7 nucleotides matching TRBD2. Looked up from germline, CDR1 is SGHNT and CDR2 is YYREEE (reference sequence). V lost 2 bases to trimming and J lost 6 bases; unmatched junction nucleotides: 6. The CDR3 has 14 amino acids.